The following is a TCR beta chain sequence with its context. These data originate in a study of blood T cell repertoires in COVID-19. For the study at large: Nucleic acid was either cDNA or gDNA, and it came from T cells, B-cell-depleted T cells, or PBMCs.

CDR1 PRHDT and CDR2 FYEKMQ come from the germline V gene (reference sequence). The junction had 4 bases not matched to a gene; V was cut back by 5 bases and J by 4 bases. The CDR3 runs to 13 residues. Original processing notes: Amplification of reference gene primers was used by the study to estimate nucleated cell counts. Sequenced by immunoSEQ multiplex PCR; TCRdb stores in-frame clones only, minus some. V and J calls and clone size come straight from that table; D and trimming were deduced from the DNA. The table shows under 200,000 clones, with roughly four fifths occurring only once. The sequencing input was peripheral blood. This receptor was taken from a woman aged 40 to 55 with acute or convalescent COVID-19. V and J are TRBV13 and TRBJ2-7, with TRBD2 matching over 8 bases. The CDR3 coding sequence is TGTGCCAGCAGCGGGACTAGTACGTACGAGCAGTACTTC. It yields the protein CASSGTSTYEQYF. Supplemented by reference TRBV13 and TRBJ2-7, the full variable domain reads AAGVIQSPRHLIKEKRETATLKCYPIPRHDTVYWYQQGPGQDPQFLISFYEKMQSDKGSIPDRFSAQQFSDYHSELNMSSLELGDSALYFCASSGTSTYEQYFGPGTRLTVT.